This record looks at one T cell receptor (beta chain) sequence and its context. Its antigen is not known. The data were taken from a study of graft-versus-host responses after intestinal transplantation. Study in general: All recipients were transplanted with multivisceral, liver-intestinal, or isolated intestinal grafts. Whole-study findings and limits: There was an association between peak levels of circulating GvH clones and early post-transplant HvG declines. GvH clonotypes were identified within recipient marrow, with a subset emerging first in ileum or blood.

The CDR3 sequence is 17 residues long. CDR1 and CDR2 (germline): PRHDT, FYEKMQ (reference sequence). V was shortened by 2 bases and J by 1 base, with 17 bases between the two germline ends. The table came from immunoSEQ multiplex PCR; TCRdb's copy has only in-frame clones and leaves some out. The profile shows approximately 100,000 clones, 80% to 95% of them singletons. The chain uses TRBV13 and TRBJ1-2; maybe TRBD1 (5 bases). The sequence was obtained from a human donor who received an intestinal transplant. Source: unstimulated CD8+ T cells sorted from spleen or lymph node cells, taken before intestinal transplant. In nucleotides, the CDR3 is TGTGCCAGCAGCTTAAGGGACGGAGCTTACTATAACTATGGCTACACCTTC. This encodes CASSLRDGAYYNYGYTF. The full variable domain, in which reference TRBV13 and TRBJ1-2 provide the parts outside the CDR3, is AAGVIQSPRHLIKEKRETATLKCYPIPRHDTVYWYQQGPGQDPQFLISFYEKMQSDKGSIPDRFSAQQFSDYHSELNMSSLELGDSALYFCASSLRDGAYYNYGYTFGSGTRLTVV.